One and the same sample provided the 23 T cell receptor beta chains below, sequenced in a study of cytomegalovirus exposure and HLA in healthy donors. This PCR relied on a set of 60 Vbeta primers and 13 Jbeta primers. Profiling relied on immunoSEQ multiplex PCR, and the TCRdb table lists in-frame clones only, not all of them. The table shows about 150,000 clones, with approximately 72% occurring only once. Specimen: PBMCs. The receptors originated from a young man in good health and CMV-seronegative.

The chain links TRBV7-2 to TRBJ1-6; possibly TRBD1 for D (6 bases). Germline-derived CDR1 and CDR2 are SGHTA and FQGNSA. Trimming cost V 3 bases and J 10 bases, with 22 bases left between them. The CDR3 runs to 17 residues. CDR3 in DNA: TGTGCCAGCAGCTTCCCAAGACTACCGGGACACGGCTCACCCCTCCACTTT. Translation: CASSFPRLPGHGSPLHF. The full variable domain, rest sourced from reference TRBV7-2 and TRBJ1-6, is GAGVSQSPSNKVTEKGKDVELRCDPISGHTALYWYRQSLGQGLEFLIYFQGNSAPDKSGLPSDRFSAERTGGSVSTLTIQRTQQEDSAVYLCASSFPRLPGHGSPLHFGNGTRLTVT.

This clone was seen a few times. Just one base apart from a much larger clone, this may be a read error. The CDR3 DNA reads as TGTGCCAGCAGTGACAGGGAAAATTCACCCCTCCACTTT. Amino acid sequence: CASSDRENSPLHF. The chain uses TRBV2 and TRBJ1-6, with D maybe TRBD1 (5 bases). V lost 3 bases and J lost 7, with 7 bases in between. This CDR3 region has 13 residues. In germline, CDR1 is SNHLY, CDR2 FYNNEI. Supplemented by reference TRBV2 and TRBJ1-6, the full variable domain reads EPEVTQTPSHQVTQMGQEVILRCVPISNHLYFYWYRQILGQKVEFLVSFYNNEISEKSEIFDDQFSVERPDGSNFTLKIRSTKLEDSAMYFCASSDRENSPLHFGNGTRLTVT.

The chain uses TRBV9 and TRBJ1-2; 7 nucleotides align to TRBD1. The CDR3 consists of 13 residues. CDR1 and CDR2 from the germline V gene are SGDLS and YYNGEE. The J segment lost 6 bases and the V segment lost 3 bases, leaving 5 bases of the junction unmatched. DNA of the CDR3: TGTGCCAGCAGCGGATACAGGGGCCATGGCTACACCTTC. Its protein product is CASSGYRGHGYTF.

V usage is TRBV25-1 and J usage is TRBJ1-2; maybe TRBD1 (6 bases). Germline CDR1 is MGHDK and CDR2 is SYGVNS. Trimming shortened V by 6 bases and J by 6 bases, and 11 bases separated the two germline ends. The CDR3 contains 12 residues. CDR3 protein: CASRQGLNGYTF. CDR3 sequence (DNA): TGTGCCAGCAGACAGGGATTGAATGGCTACACCTTC.

This clone has a single count. This chain links TRBV4-2 with TRBJ1-1; D possibly corresponds to TRBD1 (5 bases). CDR1 and CDR2 (germline): LGHNA, YNFKEQ. The CDR3 totals 15 residues. V lost 1 base, J lost 3 bases, and 12 bases lay in between. The CDR3 loop reads CASSQGGRGYTEAFF. DNA of the CDR3: TGTGCCAGCAGCCAAGGAGGGCGGGGCTACACTGAAGCTTTCTTT.

The CDR3 is CSVTRGQNTEAFF. The CDR3 region has the DNA TGCAGCGTTACAAGGGGGCAGAACACTGAAGCTTTCTTT. The chain employs TRBV29-1 and TRBJ1-1; 7 bases fit TRBD1. Germline trimming cut 5 bases from V and 1 base from J; bases unmatched to any gene: 4. The CDR3 runs 13 residues. Per germline, CDR1 SQVTM and CDR2 ANQGSEA.

The rearrangement uses TRBV2 and TRBJ2-7; 9 bases fit TRBD1. The CDR3 covers 17 residues. With V trimmed by 0 bases and J by 2 bases, 8 bases remained unmatched. Germline assignment: CDR1 SNHLY and CDR2 FYNNEI. This CDR3 is CASSEAPTGTGTYEQYV. Here the CDR3 DNA reads TGTGCCAGCAGTGAAGCGCCAACCGGGACAGGGACCTACGAGCAGTACGTC.

V and J are TRBV27 and TRBJ2-1, with 15 bases fitting TRBD2. The CDR3 totals 15 residues. Trimming took 6 bases from V and 10 from J; bases not matched to a gene: 7. Germline assignment: CDR1 MNHEY and CDR2 SMNVEV (reference sequence). As DNA, the CDR3 is TGTGCCAGCAGCACCCGGACTAGCGGGGGGGACGAGCAGTTCTTC. This encodes CASSTRTSGGDEQFF.

The gene calls are TRBV7-2 and TRBJ2-7; no firm D call. The V end lost 5 bases, the J end lost 3 bases, and 8 bases lay between the germline ends. Germline loops: CDR1 SGHTA, CDR2 FQGNSA. This CDR3 is 12 amino acids long. CDR3 coding DNA: TGTGCCAGCAGCCAGCGACTCTACGAGCAGTACTTC. Its translation: CASSQRLYEQYF.

The genes are TRBV6-5 and TRBJ1-2; 10 bases are shared with TRBD1. Trimming at V came to 7 bases and at J to 5 bases, leaving 7 bases not matched to a gene. The CDR3 runs to 14 residues. The germline V gene has CDR1 MNHEY and CDR2 SVGAGI. The CDR3 reads CASNPTGGKYGYTF. CDR3 DNA: TGTGCCAGCAATCCGACAGGGGGCAAATATGGCTACACCTTC.

The gene calls are TRBV6-6 and TRBJ1-1, with D perhaps TRBD1 (5 bases). V gave up 0 bases and J gave up 5 bases, with 10 bases separating them. Germline CDR1 is MNHNY and CDR2 is SVGAGI (reference sequence). This CDR3 is 14 amino acids long. CDR3 in DNA: TGTGCCAGCAGTTACTCGGGCGGGGGAACTGAAGCTTTCTTT. Its protein is CASSYSGGGTEAFF.

The table lists this clone with a few counts. This sequence joins TRBV9 and TRBJ2-5; 7 nucleotides match TRBD2. Germline CDR1 is SGDLS and CDR2 is YYNGEE. This CDR3 is built from 14 residues. V gave up 0 bases and J gave up 2 bases; unmatched junction bases: 1. The chain's CDR3 is CASSVGGGQETQYF. Here the CDR3 DNA reads TGTGCCAGCAGCGTAGGGGGGGGACAAGAGACCCAGTACTTC.

The genes are TRBV5-5 and TRBJ2-7; possibly TRBD2 for D (7 bases). The V and J ends lost 2 bases and 2 bases respectively, with 14 bases between them. This CDR3 comprises 15 residues. Germline-derived CDR1 and CDR2 are SGHKS and YYEKEE (reference sequence). DNA for the CDR3: TGTGCCAGCAGCTTTTGGGCGGGGGACACCTACGAGCAGTACTTC. This translates into CASSFWAGDTYEQYF. Using reference TRBV5-5 and TRBJ2-7 for the parts outside the CDR3, the full variable domain is DAGVTQSPTHLIKTRGQQVTLRCSPISGHKSVSWYQQVLGQGPQFIFQYYEKEERGRGNFPDRFSARQFPNYSSELNVNALLLGDSALYLCASSFWAGDTYEQYFGPGTRLTVT.

V gene TRBV9 combines with J gene TRBJ2-3; D may be TRBD1 (6 bases). Germline assignment: CDR1 SGDLS and CDR2 YYNGEE. CDR3 length: 16 amino acids. With 2 bases removed from V and 0 bases from J, the gap between germline ends came to 13 bases. CDR3 DNA sequence: TGTGCCAGCAGCGTGGCCAGGGGCGGTAGCACAGATACGCAGTATTTT. Its protein product is CASSVARGGSTDTQYF.

The chain joins TRBV27 to TRBJ1-2, with TRBD1 matching 7 bases. The CDR3 runs to 14 residues. Germline-derived CDR1 and CDR2 are MNHEY and SMNVEV (reference sequence). With 2 bases clipped from V and 7 bases from J, the junction kept 7 bases outside the gene matches. The CDR3 loop is CASSLIGGASGYTF. For the CDR3, the DNA is TGTGCCAGCAGTTTAATAGGGGGCGCCTCTGGCTACACCTTC.

This clone was counted only a few times. The V call is TRBV7-9, the J call TRBJ2-3, with TRBD2 matching over 7 bases. Germline CDR1 SEHNR, CDR2 FQNEAQ (reference sequence). V lost 4 bases and J lost 5; bases outside the gene matches: 12. This CDR3 has 16 amino acids. CDR3 protein: CASSWGLAGALDTQYF. The CDR3 DNA reads as TGTGCCAGCAGCTGGGGTTTAGCGGGCGCCCTAGATACGCAGTATTTT.

The chain carries TRBV2 and TRBJ1-1, with D maybe TRBD1 (6 bases). The V gene lost 5 bases and the J gene lost 11 bases, with 12 bases spanning the gap. CDR1 and CDR2 (germline): SNHLY, FYNNEI. This CDR3 comprises 11 residues. CDR3 protein: CASSTGYSAFF. CDR3 bases: TGTGCCAGCAGTACAGGGTATTCGGCTTTCTTT.

The chain uses TRBV11-2 and TRBJ1-1; TRBD1 is a possible D gene (5 bases). Germline V gene lookup returns CDR1 SGHAT and CDR2 FQNNGV. V was cut by 4 bases and J by 0 bases, with 18 bases left in between. The CDR3 is 17 residues long. For the CDR3, the DNA is TGTGCCAGCAGCTCCGGCCGTGACAGTGATATGAACACTGAAGCTTTCTTT. It yields the protein CASSSGRDSDMNTEAFF.

The chain recombines TRBV4-3 with TRBJ2-7; a possible D gene is TRBD2 (7 bases). There are 15 residues in the CDR3. In germline, CDR1 is LGHNA, CDR2 YSLEER. The V gene lost 1 base and the J gene lost 0 bases, with 10 bases spanning the gap. CDR3 nucleotides: TGCGCCAGCAGCCAAGTCGGGGGGCCCTCCTACGAGCAGTACTTC. Translating gives CASSQVGGPSYEQYF.

This clone was recorded a few times. The chain recombines TRBV4-1 with TRBJ2-2, with TRBD1 identical over 7 bases. V was pared by 2 bases and J by 4 bases, with 10 bases of the junction left unmatched. From germline, CDR1 is MGHRA and CDR2 YSYEKL. There are 17 residues in the CDR3. In nucleotides, the CDR3 is TGCGCCAGCAGCCAACAGACAGGGACGGTGTTCACCGGGGAGCTGTTTTTT. Its translation is CASSQQTGTVFTGELFF.

The chain has TRBV4-2 and TRBJ2-2, with 9 bases fitting TRBD2. Germline-derived CDR1 and CDR2 are LGHNA and YNFKEQ. The CDR3 consists of 17 residues. The junction had 8 bases not matched to a gene; V was cut back by 2 bases and J by 4 bases. CDR3 amino acids: CASSQLAGEGATGELFF. The CDR3 bases are TGTGCCAGCAGCCAATTAGCGGGGGAGGGGGCCACCGGGGAGCTGTTTTTT.

J is TRBJ2-1 and V is TRBV6-4; 7 nucleotides line up with TRBD2. Germline CDR1 is MRHNA and CDR2 is SNTAGT. The CDR3 runs to 14 residues. Trimming at V came to 6 bases and at J to 4 bases, leaving 6 bases not matched to a gene. The DNA of the CDR3 is TGTGCCAGCAGCCTGAGCGGGGTGTACAATGAGCAGTTCTTC. Encoded protein: CASSLSGVYNEQFF.

V gene TRBV9 combines with J gene TRBJ2-1; D may be TRBD1 (6 bases). Germline assignment: CDR1 SGDLS and CDR2 YYNGEE. This CDR3 contains 15 residues. The V and J ends lost 0 bases and 4 bases respectively, with 11 bases between them. CDR3 DNA sequence: TGTGCCAGCAGCGTAGCGCCAGGGGCATACAATGAGCAGTTCTTC. Its translation is CASSVAPGAYNEQFF.